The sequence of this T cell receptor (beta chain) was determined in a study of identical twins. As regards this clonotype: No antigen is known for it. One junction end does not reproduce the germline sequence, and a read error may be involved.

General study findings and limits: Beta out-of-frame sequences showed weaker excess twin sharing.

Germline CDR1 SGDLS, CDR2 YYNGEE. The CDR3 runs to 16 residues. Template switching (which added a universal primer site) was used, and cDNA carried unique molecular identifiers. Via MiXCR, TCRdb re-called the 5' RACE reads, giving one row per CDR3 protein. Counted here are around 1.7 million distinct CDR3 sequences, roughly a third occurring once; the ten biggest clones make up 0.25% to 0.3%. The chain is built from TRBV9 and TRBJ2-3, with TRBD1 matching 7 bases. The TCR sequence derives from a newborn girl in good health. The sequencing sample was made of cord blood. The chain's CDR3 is CAGSVVGRGPPDTQYF. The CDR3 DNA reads TGTGCCGGCAGCGTAGTTGGTAGGGGGCCCCCAGATACGCAGTATTTT.